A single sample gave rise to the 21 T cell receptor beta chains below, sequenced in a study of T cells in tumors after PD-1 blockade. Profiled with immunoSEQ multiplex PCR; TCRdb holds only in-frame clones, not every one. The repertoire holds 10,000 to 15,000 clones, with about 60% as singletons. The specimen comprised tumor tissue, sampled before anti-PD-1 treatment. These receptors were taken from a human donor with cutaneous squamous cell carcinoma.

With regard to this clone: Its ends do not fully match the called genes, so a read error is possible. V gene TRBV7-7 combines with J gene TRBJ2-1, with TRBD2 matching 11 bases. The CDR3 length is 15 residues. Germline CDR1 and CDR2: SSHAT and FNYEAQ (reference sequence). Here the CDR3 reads CASSKLAGAYNEQFF. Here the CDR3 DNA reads TGTGCTAGCAGCAAACTAGCGGGAGCCTACAATGAGCAGTTCTTC.

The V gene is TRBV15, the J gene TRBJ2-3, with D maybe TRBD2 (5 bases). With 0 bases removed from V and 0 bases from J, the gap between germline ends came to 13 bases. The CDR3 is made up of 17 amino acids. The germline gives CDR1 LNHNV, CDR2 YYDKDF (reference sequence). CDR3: CATSRDRSGTSTDTQYF. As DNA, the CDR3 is TGTGCCACCAGCAGAGATCGGAGCGGTACTAGCACAGATACGCAGTATTTT.

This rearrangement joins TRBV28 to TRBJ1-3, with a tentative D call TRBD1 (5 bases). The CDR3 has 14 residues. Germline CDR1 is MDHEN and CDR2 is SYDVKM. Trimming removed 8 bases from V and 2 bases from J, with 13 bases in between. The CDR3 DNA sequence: TGTGCCAGCGGGCCGGGGGGAACTGGAAACACCATATATTTT. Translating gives CASGPGGTGNTIYF.

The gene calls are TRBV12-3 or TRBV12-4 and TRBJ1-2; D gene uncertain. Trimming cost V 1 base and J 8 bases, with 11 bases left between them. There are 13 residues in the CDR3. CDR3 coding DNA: TGTGCCAGCAGTTTAGGTCAGGTCGGCGGCTACACCTTC. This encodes CASSLGQVGGYTF.

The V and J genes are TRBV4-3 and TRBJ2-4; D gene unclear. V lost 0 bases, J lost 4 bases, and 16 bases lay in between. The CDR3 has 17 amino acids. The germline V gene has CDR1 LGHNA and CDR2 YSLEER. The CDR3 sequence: CASSQDSTAPLKNIQYF. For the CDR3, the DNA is TGCGCCAGCAGCCAAGATAGTACTGCTCCCTTAAAAAACATTCAGTACTTC.

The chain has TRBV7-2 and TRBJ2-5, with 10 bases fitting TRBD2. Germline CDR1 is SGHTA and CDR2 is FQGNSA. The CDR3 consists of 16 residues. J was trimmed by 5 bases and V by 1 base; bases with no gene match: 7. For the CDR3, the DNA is TGTGCCAGCAGCTTAGTGTCTAGCGGGAGATTTGAGACCCAGTACTTC. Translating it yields CASSLVSSGRFETQYF.

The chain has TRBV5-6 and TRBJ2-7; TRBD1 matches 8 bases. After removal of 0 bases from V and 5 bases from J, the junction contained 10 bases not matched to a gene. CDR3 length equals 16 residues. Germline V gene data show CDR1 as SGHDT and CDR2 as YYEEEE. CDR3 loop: CASSLGGADRDDEQYF. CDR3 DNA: TGTGCCAGCAGCTTGGGAGGGGCGGACAGGGATGACGAGCAGTACTTC. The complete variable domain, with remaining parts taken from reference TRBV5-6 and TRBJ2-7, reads DAGVTQSPTHLIKTRGQQVTLRCSPKSGHDTVSWYQQALGQGPQFIFQYYEEEERQRGNFPDRFSGHQFPNYSSELNVNALLLGDSALYLCASSLGGADRDDEQYFGPGTRLTVT.

CDR3 DNA sequence: TGTGCCAGTAGTAGGGGGGGGTCGAATCAGCCCCAGCATTTT. Its translation: CASSRGGSNQPQHF. The rearrangement uses TRBV19 and TRBJ1-5; the D gene is possibly TRBD1 (5 bases). This CDR3 contains 14 residues. Trimming took 4 bases from V and 4 from J, leaving 11 bases between them. CDR1 is LNHDA and CDR2 is SQIVND in the germline V gene (reference sequence).

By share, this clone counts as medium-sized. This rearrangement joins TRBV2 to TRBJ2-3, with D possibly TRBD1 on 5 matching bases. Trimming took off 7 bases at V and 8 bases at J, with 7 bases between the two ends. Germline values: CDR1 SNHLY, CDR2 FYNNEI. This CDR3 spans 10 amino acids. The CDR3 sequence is CASNQGTQYF. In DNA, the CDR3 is TGTGCCAGCAATCAGGGTACGCAGTATTTT.

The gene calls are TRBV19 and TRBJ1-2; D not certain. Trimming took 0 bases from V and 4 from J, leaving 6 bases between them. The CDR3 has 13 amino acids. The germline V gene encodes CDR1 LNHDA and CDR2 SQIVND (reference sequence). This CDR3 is CASSIERAYGYTF. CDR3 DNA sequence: TGTGCCAGTAGTATAGAGAGGGCCTATGGCTACACCTTC.

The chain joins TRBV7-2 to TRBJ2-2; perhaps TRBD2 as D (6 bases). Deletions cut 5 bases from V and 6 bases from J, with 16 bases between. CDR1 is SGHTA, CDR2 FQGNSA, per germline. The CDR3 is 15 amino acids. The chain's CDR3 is CASSQAGPPSGELFF. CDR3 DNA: TGTGCCAGCAGCCAGGCGGGGCCCCCCTCCGGGGAGCTGTTTTTT. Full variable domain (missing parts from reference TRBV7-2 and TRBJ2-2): GAGVSQSPSNKVTEKGKDVELRCDPISGHTALYWYRQSLGQGLEFLIYFQGNSAPDKSGLPSDRFSAERTGGSVSTLTIQRTQQEDSAVYLCASSQAGPPSGELFFGEGSRLTVL.

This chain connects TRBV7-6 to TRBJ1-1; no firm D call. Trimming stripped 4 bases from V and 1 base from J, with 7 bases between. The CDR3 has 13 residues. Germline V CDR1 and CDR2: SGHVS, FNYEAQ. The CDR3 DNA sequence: TGTGCCAGCAGCTATCAGAAGAACACTGAAGCTTTCTTT. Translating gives CASSYQKNTEAFF. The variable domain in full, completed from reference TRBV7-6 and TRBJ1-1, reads GAGVSQSPRYKVTKRGQDVALRCDPISGHVSLYWYRQALGQGPEFLTYFNYEAQQDKSGLPNDRFSAERPEGSISTLTIQRTEQRDSAMYRCASSYQKNTEAFFGQGTRLTVV.

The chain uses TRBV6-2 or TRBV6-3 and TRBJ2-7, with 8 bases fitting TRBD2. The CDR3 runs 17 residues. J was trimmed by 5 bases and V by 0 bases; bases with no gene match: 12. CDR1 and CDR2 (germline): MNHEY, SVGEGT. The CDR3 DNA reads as TGTGCCAGCAGTTACTCCAATAGCGGGATAACTAGGAACGAGCAGTACTTC. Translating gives CASSYSNSGITRNEQYF.

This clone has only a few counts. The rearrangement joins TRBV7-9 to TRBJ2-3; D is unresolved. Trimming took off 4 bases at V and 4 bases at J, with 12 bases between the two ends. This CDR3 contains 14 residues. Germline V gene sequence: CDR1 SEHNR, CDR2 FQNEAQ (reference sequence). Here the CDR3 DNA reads TGTGCCAGCAGCTCGGACGGGTTTCCAGATACGCAGTATTTT. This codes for CASSSDGFPDTQYF.

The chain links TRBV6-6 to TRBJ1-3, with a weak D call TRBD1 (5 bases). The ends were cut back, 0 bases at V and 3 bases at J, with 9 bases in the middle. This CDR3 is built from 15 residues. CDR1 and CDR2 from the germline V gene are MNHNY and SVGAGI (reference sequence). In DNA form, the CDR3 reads TGTGCCAGCAGTTACTCGGAGGGGCTTGGAAACACCATATATTTT. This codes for CASSYSEGLGNTIYF.

Here the CDR3 DNA reads TGTGCCAGCAGCTTAGATCGTCTGGGTAGGTCCTACAATGAGCAGTTCTTC. It yields the protein CASSLDRLGRSYNEQFF. The chain carries TRBV11-2 and TRBJ2-1; D ambiguous. Trimming removed 0 bases at V and 1 base at J, with 13 bases between. The length of the CDR3 is 17 residues. The germline CDR1 and CDR2 sequences are SGHAT and FQNNGV.

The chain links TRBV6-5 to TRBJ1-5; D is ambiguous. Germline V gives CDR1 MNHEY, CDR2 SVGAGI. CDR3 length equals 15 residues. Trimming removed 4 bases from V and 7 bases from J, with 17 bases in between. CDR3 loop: CASSSEGLLGQPQHF. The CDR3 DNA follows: TGTGCCAGCAGTTCCGAGGGTCTTTTGGGCCAGCCCCAGCATTTT.

CDR3: CASPKGPWGYEQYF. CDR3 nucleotides: TGTGCCAGCCCTAAGGGACCCTGGGGCTACGAGCAGTACTTC. This chain joins TRBV6-5 and TRBJ2-7; D possibly matches TRBD1 or TRBD2 (5 bases each). Germline V gene sequence: CDR1 MNHEY, CDR2 SVGAGI. The germline V and J ends were trimmed by 8 bases and 3 bases, with 17 bases remaining between them. The CDR3 is 14 amino acids.

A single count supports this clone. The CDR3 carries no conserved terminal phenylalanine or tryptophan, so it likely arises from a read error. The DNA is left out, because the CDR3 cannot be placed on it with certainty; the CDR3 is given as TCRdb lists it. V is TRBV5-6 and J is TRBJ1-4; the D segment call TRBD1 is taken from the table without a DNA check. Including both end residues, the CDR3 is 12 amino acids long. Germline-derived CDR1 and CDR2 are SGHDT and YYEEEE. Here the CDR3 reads CASSLTGTGAAL.

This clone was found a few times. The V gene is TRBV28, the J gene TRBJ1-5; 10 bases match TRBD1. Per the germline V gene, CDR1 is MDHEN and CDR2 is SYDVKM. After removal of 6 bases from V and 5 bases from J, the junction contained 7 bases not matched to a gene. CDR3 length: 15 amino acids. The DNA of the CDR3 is TGTGCCAGCAGCAAAAGGACAGGGGGGTATCAGCCCCAGCATTTT. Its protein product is CASSKRTGGYQPQHF.

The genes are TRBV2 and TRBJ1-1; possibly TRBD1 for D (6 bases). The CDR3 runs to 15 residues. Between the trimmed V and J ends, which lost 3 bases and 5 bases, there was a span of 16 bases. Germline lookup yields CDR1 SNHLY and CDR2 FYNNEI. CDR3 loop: CASSDKNRDGTEAFF. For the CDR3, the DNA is TGTGCCAGCAGTGATAAAAACAGGGATGGAACTGAAGCTTTCTTT.